Listed below are T cell receptor beta chains from one sample, sequenced in a study of Ad26.COV2.S vaccination and SARS-CoV-2 variants. Sequenced by immunoSEQ multiplex PCR; TCRdb stores in-frame clones only, minus some. Here the sample spans a few hundred thousand clones, 80% to 95% being singletons. This material consisted of peripheral blood, taken in a trial of Ad26.COV2.S vaccine versus placebo. These receptors came from a person between 18 and 65 years old who received the Ad26.COV2.S COVID-19 vaccine or a placebo. CDR3s include the opening cysteine and the closing phenylalanine or tryptophan. D genes are given only for firm matches. Clone size is given for some rows only: seen once, a few or many times, or a class if the clone is expanded.

>TRBJ2-7|TRBV5-6|-|TRBD2
CASSSGTSGSPPGEQYF
TGTGCCAGCAGCTCCGGGACTAGCGGGAGTCCTCCCGGTGAGCAGTACTTC
>TRBJ2-7|TRBV20-1|-|-
CSASPNRDLMAYEQYF
TGCAGTGCTAGTCCCAACCGGGACTTGATGGCCTACGAGCAGTACTTC
>TRBJ1-2|TRBV10-2|-|-
CASSGGDYGYTF
TGCGCCAGCAGTGGGGGGGACTATGGCTACACCTTC
>TRBJ1-2|TRBV12-5|-|-
CASVRSYGYTF
TGTGCTAGTGTTCGTAGTTATGGCTACACCTTC
>TRBJ1-2|TRBV28|-|-
CASRSDRFYGYTF
TGTGCCAGCAGGAGCGACAGGTTCTATGGCTACACCTTC
>TRBJ2-7|TRBV4-3|-|TRBD1
CASSQGQGAHEQYF
TGCGCCAGCAGCCAAGGCCAGGGGGCCCACGAGCAGTACTTC
>TRBJ2-1|TRBV7-2|-|-
CASSLFGGTLYNEQFF
TGTGCCAGCAGCTTATTTGGGGGTACACTCTACAATGAGCAGTTCTTC
>TRBJ2-5|TRBV24-1|once|-
CATSGRQGSETQYF
TGTGCCACCAGTGGTCGGCAGGGCAGTGAGACCCAGTACTTC
>TRBJ2-3|TRBV7-3|-|-
CASSLDLAVSTDTQYF
TGTGCCAGCAGCTTAGATCTGGCGGTTAGCACAGATACGCAGTATTTT
>TRBJ2-1|TRBV5-1|-|TRBD1
CASSLSTRDRGNNEQFF
TGCGCCAGCAGCTTGTCCACCCGGGACAGGGGAAACAATGAGCAGTTCTTC
>TRBJ2-1|TRBV9|-|-
CASSPNNRVGEQFF
TGTGCCAGCAGCCCAAATAACAGGGTCGGGGAGCAGTTCTTC
>TRBJ2-7|TRBV19|-|-
CASSIVAGEGPEQYF
TGTGCCAGTAGTATCGTGGCAGGGGAAGGCCCCGAGCAGTACTTC
>TRBJ2-1|TRBV19|-|TRBD2
CASSLAGIPYNEQFF
TGTGCCAGTAGTTTAGCGGGCATTCCCTACAATGAGCAGTTCTTC
>TRBJ1-6|TRBV27|-|TRBD1
CASSLRGQYNSPLHF
TGTGCCAGCAGTTTACGGGGACAGTACAATTCACCCCTCCACTTT
>TRBJ1-1|TRBV11-1|-|-
CASSLDGDLNTEAFF
TGTGCCAGCAGCTTAGACGGGGACTTGAACACTGAAGCTTTCTTT
>TRBJ2-1|TRBV6-1|-|-
CASSEWTATYNEQFF
TGTGCCAGCAGTGAGTGGACGGCCACCTACAATGAGCAGTTCTTC
>TRBJ2-7|TRBV27|-|TRBD2
CASSPGLAGAPHEQYF
TGTGCCAGCAGCCCCGGACTAGCGGGAGCCCCCCACGAGCAGTACTTC
>TRBJ1-6|TRBV6-6|-|-
CASSDRIAYNSPLHF
TGTGCCAGCAGTGACCGTATAGCGTATAATTCACCCCTCCACTTT
>TRBJ2-7|TRBV28|-|-
CASNSFRDEQYF
TGTGCCAGCAACTCCTTCCGGGACGAGCAGTACTTC
>TRBJ2-7|TRBV5-1|-|-
CASSFPGFYEQYF
TGCGCCAGCAGCTTTCCCGGGTTTTACGAGCAGTACTTC
>TRBJ2-3|TRBV5-1|-|-
CASSLVSTLRAKRTDTQYF
TGCGCCAGCAGCTTGGTGTCGACCCTAAGGGCGAAACGCACAGATACGCAGTATTTT
>TRBJ2-1|TRBV15|-|TRBD2
CATGEVWREVYNEQFF
TGTGCCACCGGCGAGGTTTGGCGGGAGGTCTACAATGAGCAGTTCTTC
>TRBJ2-5|TRBV5-4|-|TRBD2
CASSSRTSGTPQETQYF
TGTGCCAGCAGCTCCCGGACTAGCGGGACGCCCCAAGAGACCCAGTACTTC
>TRBJ2-2|TRBV7-3|-|-
CASSLMWGSGELFF
TGTGCCAGCAGCTTAATGTGGGGTTCCGGGGAGCTGTTTTTT
>TRBJ2-7|TRBV6-2/TRBV6-3|-|-
CASSYLSIYEQYF
TGTGCCAGCAGTTACCTATCTATCTACGAGCAGTACTTC
>TRBJ2-5|TRBV7-3|once|TRBD1
CASSRTGTAQETQYF
TGTGCCAGCAGCCGTACCGGGACAGCCCAAGAGACCCAGTACTTC
>TRBJ2-6|TRBV2|-|-
CASSGGTSGANVLTF
TGTGCCAGCAGTGGGGGAACCTCTGGGGCCAACGTCCTGACTTTC
>TRBJ2-4|TRBV29-1|-|TRBD1
CSVAKLQGLAKNIQYF
TGCAGCGTTGCAAAACTACAGGGGTTGGCCAAAAACATTCAGTACTTC
>TRBJ2-5|TRBV5-6|-|-
CASSFEKTQYF
TGTGCCAGCAGCTTCGAGAAGACCCAGTACTTC
>TRBJ2-7|TRBV19|-|TRBD2
CASSIDSSGRYEQYF
TGTGCCAGTAGTATAGATTCTAGCGGTCGCTACGAGCAGTACTTC
>TRBJ2-1|TRBV6-1|-|-
CASSEQEPSEQFF
TGTGCCAGCAGTGAACAAGAGCCCAGTGAGCAGTTCTTC
>TRBJ1-3|TRBV5-4|-|TRBD1
CASSLDRARNTIYF
TGTGCCAGCAGCCTTGACAGGGCAAGAAACACCATATATTTT
>TRBJ2-3|TRBV10-1|-|-
CASSDALRGTDTQYF
TGCGCCAGCAGTGATGCCCTCCGCGGGACAGATACGCAGTATTTT
>TRBJ2-6|TRBV15|-|TRBD1
CATSRDRWVQGAVGANVLTF
TGTGCCACCAGCAGAGATCGGTGGGTACAGGGGGCGGTTGGGGCCAACGTCCTGACTTTC
>TRBJ1-6|TRBV5-1|-|-
CASSEGVGIFSPLHF
TGCGCCAGCAGCGAAGGGGTGGGGATTTTTTCACCCCTCCACTTT
>TRBJ2-2|TRBV18|-|TRBD2
CASSPSSGRPNTGELFF
TGTGCCAGCTCACCGAGTAGCGGGAGGCCGAACACCGGGGAGCTGTTTTTT
>TRBJ1-5|TRBV30|-|-
CAWSPPLGQPRGPQHF
TGTGCCTGGAGTCCCCCCCTTGGACAGCCCCGGGGGCCCCAGCATTTT
>TRBJ2-1|TRBV24-1|-|TRBD2
CATSDPSGEGEQFF
TGTGCCACCAGTGACCCAAGCGGGGAGGGTGAGCAGTTCTTC
>TRBJ2-7|TRBV14|-|TRBD2
CASSQGLAATYEQYF
TGTGCCAGCAGCCAAGGGCTAGCGGCAACCTACGAGCAGTACTTC
>TRBJ2-1|TRBV7-9|-|TRBD2
CASSLTSGLGEQFF
TGTGCCAGCAGCTTGACTAGCGGTCTCGGGGAGCAGTTCTTC
>TRBJ1-5|TRBV28|-|-
CASSLEASSDQPQHF
TGTGCCAGCAGTTTGGAGGCTTCGAGCGATCAGCCCCAGCATTTT
>TRBJ1-2|TRBV11-2|-|TRBD1
CASSFERRTGPYGYTF
TGTGCCAGCAGCTTTGAGAGACGGACAGGACCCTATGGCTACACCTTC
>TRBJ2-1|TRBV7-9|once|-
CASSYMAGIYNEQFF
TGTGCCAGCAGCTATATGGCAGGGATCTACAATGAGCAGTTCTTC
>TRBJ1-6|TRBV11-1|-|-
CASSQERVSALHF
TGTGCCAGCAGCCAGGAGAGGGTATCGGCCCTCCACTTT
>TRBJ1-5|TRBV5-5|-|-
CASSLAGQPQHF
TGTGCCAGCAGCTTGGCGGGTCAGCCCCAGCATTTT
>TRBJ2-5|TRBV3-1/TRBV3-2|-|-
CASSGGTQYF
TGTGCCAGCAGCGGGGGGACCCAGTACTTC
>TRBJ2-1|TRBV11-3|-|-
CASSLVQSGEQFF
TGTGCCAGCAGCTTAGTACAGTCAGGTGAGCAGTTCTTC
>TRBJ2-7|TRBV11-2|-|TRBD2
CASSLNHRVAGPRHHEQYF
TGTGCCAGCAGCTTAAATCACAGGGTAGCGGGACCCCGGCACCACGAGCAGTACTTC
>TRBJ2-7|TRBV19|-|-
CASSPGGDSYEQYF
TGTGCCAGTAGCCCTGGAGGCGACTCCTACGAGCAGTACTTC
>TRBJ1-1|TRBV29-1|-|-
CSGSSQTTEAFF
TGCAGCGGGTCGAGTCAGACCACTGAAGCTTTCTTT